What follows are 9 T cell receptor beta chains derived from one specimen sequenced in a study of blood T cell repertoires in COVID-19. The protocol was immunoSEQ multiplex PCR, while the TCRdb copy is restricted to in-frame clones and leaves out a portion. Found here are some 250,000 clones, roughly 90% of them singletons; the top ten hold approximately 12%. The sequencing input was peripheral blood. All receptors derive from a woman in her thirties with COVID-19, enrolled during active disease.

This clone appeared a few times. The chain uses TRBV6-6 and TRBJ1-5; 11 nucleotides match TRBD1. The V and J ends lost 4 bases and 6 bases, in that order; junction bases with no gene match: 8. This CDR3 is 16 amino acids long. Germline V gene lookup returns CDR1 MNHNY and CDR2 SVGAGI (reference sequence). In nucleotides, the CDR3 is TGTGCCAGCAGTTTGCTAGGACAGGGGGCTTCTCAGCCCCAGCATTTT. This encodes CASSLLGQGASQPQHF.

The chain couples TRBV13 to TRBJ2-1; weak D call: TRBD1 (6 bases). The CDR3 is 11 amino acids. Trimming shortened V by 6 bases and J by 7 bases, and 7 bases separated the two germline ends. Looked up from germline, CDR1 is PRHDT and CDR2 is FYEKMQ (reference sequence). The CDR3 region is CASSQGNEQFF. CDR3 DNA sequence: TGTGCCAGCAGTCAGGGGAATGAGCAGTTCTTC.

The J gene is TRBJ2-2, the V gene TRBV25-1, with a possible D match to TRBD1 (5 bases). The CDR3 length is 15 residues. Germline CDR1 reads MGHDK; CDR2 reads SYGVNS. Trimming left V 3 bases short and J 5 bases short, with 13 bases between. This CDR3 reads CASSDRERWTGELFF. In DNA form, the CDR3 reads TGTGCCAGCAGTGACAGGGAACGATGGACCGGGGAGCTGTTTTTT.

This sequence joins TRBV19 and TRBJ2-3; tentative D call: TRBD1 (5 bases). Per germline, CDR1 LNHDA and CDR2 SQIVND (reference sequence). The CDR3 runs 14 residues. V dropped 2 bases and J dropped 2 bases, with 8 bases sitting between them. The CDR3 is CASSIRGNTDTQYF. CDR3 nucleotide sequence: TGTGCCAGTAGTATAAGGGGTAACACAGATACGCAGTATTTT.

This clone was detected only a few times. The genes are TRBV27 and TRBJ2-1; perhaps TRBD1 as D (5 bases). The CDR3 is 11 amino acids. The germline gives CDR1 MNHEY, CDR2 SMNVEV (reference sequence). V was clipped by 6 bases and J by 10 bases, with 10 bases between them. The CDR3 loop reads CASRVRGEQFF. Written as DNA, the CDR3 is TGTGCCAGCAGGGTTAGGGGAGAGCAGTTCTTC.

The gene calls are TRBV5-1 and TRBJ1-4, with a possible D match to TRBD1 (5 bases). This CDR3 is built from 16 residues. Germline V lookup: CDR1 SGHRS, CDR2 YFSETQ. V shed 2 bases and J shed 6 bases, with 17 bases lying between them. The CDR3 nucleotides read TGCGCCAGCAGCTTTCCATCGGGGACTGAGGATGAAAAACTGTTTTTT. Its translation is CASSFPSGTEDEKLFF.

This clone was observed a few times. V gene TRBV28 combines with J gene TRBJ1-5, with D perhaps matching TRBD1 (6 bases). There are 15 residues in the CDR3. V was shortened by 5 bases and J by 3 bases, with 14 bases between the two germline ends. Per germline, CDR1 MDHEN and CDR2 SYDVKM. The CDR3 DNA follows: TGTGCCAGCAGTCCGCCAGGGGTGGCCAATCAGCCCCAGCATTTT. As protein: CASSPPGVANQPQHF.

The table lists this clone with a few counts. This chain links TRBV7-9 with TRBJ1-1; 9 positions match TRBD1. Germline CDR1 is SEHNR and CDR2 is FQNEAQ (reference sequence). V shed 5 bases and J 1 base; nucleotides not matched to a gene: 5. The CDR3 has 15 residues. This CDR3 is CASSLGTGPNTEAFF. CDR3 DNA sequence: TGTGCCAGCAGCCTAGGGACAGGGCCGAACACTGAAGCTTTCTTT.

The table lists this clone with a few counts. The V call is TRBV28, the J call TRBJ1-5, with D unresolved. CDR3 length: 14 residues. V shed 3 bases and J shed 0 bases, with 6 bases lying between them. CDR1 is MDHEN, CDR2 SYDVKM, per germline. In nucleotides, the CDR3 is TGTGCCAGCAGTTTGGAGTATAGCAATCAGCCCCAGCATTTT. It codes for CASSLEYSNQPQHF.